The entry below describes one T cell receptor beta chain. There is no known antigen for this receptor. No clone much larger than this one lies a single base away; base qualities are absent. The data are from a study of blood T cell repertoires in COVID-19 (dated by TCRdb to about 2020). In terms of the full investigation: Collaborator samples came from the United States, Italy and Spain and covered acute and convalescent phases of COVID-19. Samples were obtained from the ongoing ImmuneRACE study (first 160 participants) and from over a thousand subjects provided by 6 global collaborators. The material from the prospective study consisted of cDNA or gDNA derived from T cells, B-cell-depleted T cells, or PBMCs. HLA class I and class II types, where available, came from metadata supplied by the sample provider rather than from assay-based typing. A de-identified subject ID, COVID-19 status, age in years and sex were almost always included in the sample metadata. A freely available public database, intended as a resource for researchers studying the immune response to SARS-CoV-2, is where the repertoires were released. Deeply sampled blood TCRbeta repertoires from subjects exposed to, actively infected with, or recovered from COVID-19 were included in the dataset.

Overall study outcomes, separate from this receptor: Clinical and demographic metadata were provided uncurated, with the amount varying by source and participant.

From the germline V gene (reference sequence), CDR1 is WNHNN and CDR2 is SYGVQD. Deletion took 5 bases off V and 4 bases off J, with a span of 12 bases between the germline ends. From its cysteine to its valine, the CDR3 spans 13 amino acids. Only the CDR3 DNA is retained, 39 bases long and in frame from the first base. The immunoSEQ Assay, a bias-controlled multiplex PCR, was used to amplify TCRbeta CDR3 regions from genomic DNA. As for the authors' bioinformatics: Nucleated cell counts per sample were estimated from amplification of reference gene primers within the assay. Sequence reads were collapsed and filtered to measure the absolute abundance of every unique TCRbeta CDR3 rearrangement. Productive Simpson clonality was computed per sample as the square root of Simpson's diversity index over productive rearrangements. As stored in TCRdb, this immuneACCESS dataset retains in-frame rearrangements with V and J assigned. A fraction of the clones does not appear; measured against another copy, unresolved V genes explain less than half of the discrepancy, and the remainder lacks a known reason. That table furnishes V, J and clone size, whereas the DNA furnished D and trimming. This sample holds 60,000 to 90,000 clones; over 70% were observed only once. 22% of the sample rests with the top ten.

The collaborating institutions used their own protocols to collect whole blood in K2EDTA tubes. For TCRbeta analysis, collaborators shipped samples as frozen whole blood, isolated PBMCs, or DNA extracted from either of those sample types. This receptor was taken from a man between 60 and 75 years old with acute or convalescent COVID-19. The material sequenced was peripheral blood. This receptor chain uses TRBV10-1 and TRBJ2-7, with TRBD1 perhaps the D gene, on 6 matching bases. The CDR3 sequence is CASSRRQAYEQYV. The bases read TGCGCCAGCAGTCGGCGACAGGCTTACGAGCAGTACGTC.